This TCR beta chain originates from a study of chemoradiotherapy in HPV16-positive cancers. The study's findings and limits: HPV-specific T cells were functionally defined from only a couple of HPV16-positive patients.

Trimming took off 7 bases at V and 4 bases at J, with 22 bases between the two ends. There are 16 residues in the CDR3. Germline V CDR1 and CDR2: MNHEY, SMNVEV (reference sequence). Sequencing used immunoSEQ multiplex PCR; TCRdb keeps in-frame clones, though not all of them. The sample lists tens of thousands of clones, 94% occurring once. Regarding this clone: The antigen remains undetermined.

Over chemoradiotherapy, repertoires were sampled more than once. The sample was acquired from a patient who underwent chemoradiotherapy. This clonotype was obtained from a human donor with HPV-associated anogenital cancer. The J gene is TRBJ1-2, the V gene TRBV27; no definite D call. Here the CDR3 reads CASTLRPDILPYGYTF. DNA of the CDR3: TGTGCCAGCACCCTTAGACCTGACATTTTACCCTATGGCTACACCTTC.